This T cell receptor (beta chain) was observed in a study of beta chain features in type 1 diabetes. V lost 6 bases and J lost 4, with 9 bases in between. Germline loops: CDR1 MNHEY, CDR2 SVGAGI. This CDR3 contains 12 residues. Study conclusions and caveats: A moderate, significant TCRB CDR3 shortening appeared in type 1 diabetes across four CD4+ subsets.

cDNA synthesis used the whole RNA isolate, giving expressed TCRB sequences. The protocol was immunoSEQ multiplex PCR, while the TCRdb copy is restricted to in-frame clones and leaves out a portion. This table holds around 150,000 clones, about 9.4% found once. This clone was seen a handful of times. As yet, its antigen is unknown. The clonotype comes from a man aged 30 to 39 with type 1 diabetes. The chain links TRBV6-5 to TRBJ1-2; D uncertain. The sequencing input was central memory CD4+ T cells from blood. The CDR3 bases are TGTGCCAGCAGCACGAGGCGCTATGGCTACACCTTC. Amino acid sequence: CASSTRRYGYTF.